One sample yielded the 14 T cell receptor beta chains listed below, sequenced in a study of identical twins. TCRdb re-called the 5' RACE reads through MiXCR, storing one row per CDR3 protein. The table lists approximately 630,000 distinct CDR3 sequences, under 8.5% of them singletons. The same data also contributed to another study, on yellow fever vaccine responses in identical twins.

The specimen sequenced was PBMCs. Receptors were obtained from a woman between 18 and 29 years old in good health.

This clonotype was counted at least ten times. The junction departs from the called germline gene at one end, perhaps through a read error. The chain carries TRBV5-1 and TRBJ1-1; D possibly corresponds to TRBD1 (6 bases). This CDR3 is built from 13 residues. CDR1 SGHRS and CDR2 YFSETQ come from the germline V gene. The CDR3 DNA reads as TGTGCCAGCAGCCGGGGACAGAACACTGAAGCTTTCTTT. Residues: CASSRGQNTEAFF.

The chain couples TRBV12-3 or TRBV12-4 to TRBJ2-2, with a weak D call TRBD2 (5 bases). The CDR3 runs to 15 residues. The germline V and J ends were trimmed by 6 bases and 0 bases, with 11 bases remaining between them. CDR3 sequence reads: CASRGDSSNTGELFF. As DNA, the CDR3 is TGTGCCAGCAGGGGAGATTCTTCGAACACCGGGGAGCTGTTTTTT.

The rearrangement links TRBV5-6 to TRBJ2-2; TRBD2 matches at 10 bases. The trim removed 2 bases at V and 1 base at J, leaving 11 bases unmatched. This CDR3 is built from 19 residues. Per germline, CDR1 SGHDT and CDR2 YYEEEE. The CDR3 coding sequence is TGTGCCAGCAGCTTTAACCCCTTGGCTAGCGGGGGGAACACCGGGGAGCTGTTTTTT. It yields the protein CASSFNPLASGGNTGELFF.

This sequence joins TRBV20-1 and TRBJ2-1; 8 nucleotides match TRBD1. The V and J ends lost 5 bases and 4 bases, in that order; junction bases with no gene match: 7. The CDR3 runs 14 residues. Germline CDR1 DFQATT, CDR2 SNEGSKA (reference sequence). The CDR3: CSARGQDLYNEQFF. In DNA form, the CDR3 reads TGCAGTGCTCGGGGACAGGACTTGTACAATGAGCAGTTCTTC.

This clonotype was seen only a few times. The chain carries TRBV11-2 and TRBJ2-1, with no clear D. This CDR3 is 15 amino acids long. Trimming removed 2 bases from V and 8 bases from J, with 16 bases in between. Germline V gene data show CDR1 as SGHAT and CDR2 as FQNNGV. This CDR3 reads CASSLSGFFFDEQFF. CDR3 nucleotides: TGTGCCAGCAGCTTATCCGGGTTTTTTTTTGATGAGCAGTTCTTC.

The V gene is TRBV20-1, the J gene TRBJ2-5; D call uncertain. The germline CDR1 and CDR2 sequences are DFQATT and SNEGSKA (reference sequence). The CDR3 totals 9 residues. Trimming left V 6 bases short and J 5 bases short, with 4 bases between. CDR3 protein: CSAPETQYF. CDR3 sequence (DNA): TGCAGTGCCCCTGAGACCCAGTACTTC.

This clonotype has ten or more counts. This chain joins TRBV20-1 and TRBJ1-5; no clear D gene. Between the trimmed V and J ends, which lost 1 base and 3 bases, there was a span of 16 bases. The CDR3 contains 16 residues. Germline V CDR1 and CDR2: DFQATT, SNEGSKA (reference sequence). CDR3 in DNA: TGCAGTGCTAGAGTGCGGGGTCGCGGGGACAATCAGCCCCAGCATTTT. Translating gives CSARVRGRGDNQPQHF.

This clonotype was seen many times. This chain joins TRBV27 and TRBJ1-5; D ambiguous. In germline, CDR1 is MNHEY, CDR2 SMNVEV (reference sequence). This CDR3 is 13 amino acids long. The V and J ends lost 1 base and 4 bases respectively, with 5 bases between them. The CDR3: CASSLWVNQPQHF. Here the CDR3 DNA reads TGTGCCAGCAGTTTATGGGTAAATCAGCCCCAGCATTTT.

In its sample, this clonotype was seen a few times. The genes are TRBV5-1 and TRBJ1-1; D is perhaps TRBD1 (5 bases). The V end was cut by 3 bases, the J end by 1 base, with 10 bases between. Per the germline V gene, CDR1 is SGHRS and CDR2 is YFSETQ. This CDR3 region has 14 residues. CDR3: CASSWGGGNTEAFF. The CDR3 nucleotides read TGCGCCAGCAGCTGGGGCGGCGGGAACACTGAAGCTTTCTTT.

This rearrangement joins TRBV2 to TRBJ2-7, with unresolved D. The CDR3 is 11 residues long. The germline V and J ends were trimmed by 4 bases and 7 bases, with 8 bases remaining between them. Germline V gene lookup returns CDR1 SNHLY and CDR2 FYNNEI. CDR3 loop: CASSVEWEQYF. CDR3 DNA: TGTGCCAGCAGTGTAGAGTGGGAGCAGTACTTC.

This clonotype was seen ten or more times. The chain employs TRBV21-1 and TRBJ2-4; the table's D call of TRBD2 was not tested on the DNA. TRBV21-1 is shown as a pseudogene. This CDR3 contains 20 residues. For the CDR3, the DNA is TGTGCCAGCAGCAAAGGCCCACTAGCGGGGGGGCCGCTAGCCAAAAACATTCAGTACTTC. It codes for CASSKGPLAGGPLAKNIQYF.

The V gene is TRBV6-6, the J gene TRBJ2-1; 10 bases are shared with TRBD2. The CDR3 spans 13 residues. The V gene end was trimmed by 6 bases and the J gene end by 6 bases; junction bases not matched to a gene: 2. Per the germline V gene, CDR1 is MNHNY and CDR2 is SVGAGI (reference sequence). The CDR3 protein is CASRRTSGNEQFF. DNA for the CDR3: TGTGCCAGCAGGAGGACTAGCGGCAATGAGCAGTTCTTC.

V gene TRBV28 combines with J gene TRBJ2-6, with 7 bases matching TRBD1. CDR1 is MDHEN, CDR2 SYDVKM, per germline. With V trimmed by 5 bases and J by 4 bases, 8 bases remained unmatched. This CDR3 contains 16 residues. CDR3 region: CASSRNRGSGANVLTF. DNA for the CDR3: TGTGCCAGCAGTCGAAACAGGGGTTCCGGGGCCAACGTCCTGACTTTC.

The rearrangement links TRBV12-3 or TRBV12-4 to TRBJ2-5; D may be TRBD1 (5 bases). The V end lost 2 bases, the J end lost 3 bases, and 13 bases lay between the germline ends. The CDR3 loop spans 15 amino acids. CDR3 bases: TGTGCCAGCAGTTTAAACCCAGGGATGGAAGAGACCCAGTACTTC. Its translation is CASSLNPGMEETQYF.